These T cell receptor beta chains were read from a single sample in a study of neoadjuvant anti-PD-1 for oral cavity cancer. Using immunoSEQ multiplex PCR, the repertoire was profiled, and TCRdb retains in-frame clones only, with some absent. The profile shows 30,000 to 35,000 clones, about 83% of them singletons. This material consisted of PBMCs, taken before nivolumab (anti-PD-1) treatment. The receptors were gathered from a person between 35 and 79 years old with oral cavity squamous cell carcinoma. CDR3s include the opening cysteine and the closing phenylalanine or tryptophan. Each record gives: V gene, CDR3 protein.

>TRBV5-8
CATLNEKLFF
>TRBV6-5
CASSFTWGRTDTQYF
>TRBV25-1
CASSVVGPTLENTIYF
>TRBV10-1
CASSESTVSSSYTF
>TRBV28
CASSRPGTRSEKLFF
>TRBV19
CASSIQDRGYSNQPQHF
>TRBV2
CASREGNEKLFF
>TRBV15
CATSLGNAYSNQPQHF
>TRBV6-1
CASNIHLGGTEAFF
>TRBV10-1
CASSESPGRSPLHF
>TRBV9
CASSVYGASGNTIYF
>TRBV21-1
CASSKRAANTGELFF
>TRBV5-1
CASSLGGTGATDTQYF
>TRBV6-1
CASTEWGGQETQYF
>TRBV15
CATSIGQGRSPLHF
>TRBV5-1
CASSLGLAGYQETQYF
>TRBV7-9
CASSFREGTGENEQFF
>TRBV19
CASSDRGNTEAFF
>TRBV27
CASSLTAGAAQETQYF
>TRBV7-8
CASSASIDNTQYF
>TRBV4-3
CASSSRTGRGGELFF
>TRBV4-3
CASSHPTGSGNEQFF
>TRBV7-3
CASSSTSNTGELFF
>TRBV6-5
CASSSPDRGYEQYF
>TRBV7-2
CASSLGAGSRGYTF
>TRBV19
CASSILGQETQYF
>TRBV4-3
CASSQSGGDTQYF
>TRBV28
CASSFPSSPLHF
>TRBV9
CASSVEYNSPLHF
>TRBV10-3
CAISVRGDTEAFF
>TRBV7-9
CASSPPQGQGNEQFF
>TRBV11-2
CASSLRTDAFF
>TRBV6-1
CASDRGNTGELFF
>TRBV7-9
CASSLAGGGSYNEQFF
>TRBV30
CAWSVNMNTEAFF
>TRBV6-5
CASSFDWSTDTQYF
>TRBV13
CASSLWSGRAVYEQYF
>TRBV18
CASSPRGLRATNEKLFF
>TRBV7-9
CASSLRKGAFNSPLHF
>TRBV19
CASSKGKTEKLFF
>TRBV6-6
CASSSLAGGPDTQYF
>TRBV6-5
CASSYSPRGDTQYF
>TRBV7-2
CASNLAGAYTDTQYF
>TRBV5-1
CASSLYLRQSNTGELFF
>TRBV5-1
CASSGGGEREAFF
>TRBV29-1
CSVAERGGQETQYF
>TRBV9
CASSVGRGADTQYF
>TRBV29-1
CSVDPGRTEAFF
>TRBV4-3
CASSQARAGGGTGELFF
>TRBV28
CASSAAGGTGDLGSNQPQHF
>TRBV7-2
CASSPRTGSNTEAFF
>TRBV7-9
CASSLEGNTEAFF